This TCR beta chain appears in the sequencing data of a study of Tregs in tolerant kidney transplant recipients. The data were produced by immunoSEQ multiplex PCR, yet TCRdb's version contains in-frame clones alone and is incomplete. The data contain around 66,000 clones, 70% to 90% of them seen just once; the ten biggest clones take up 2.1%. Germline values: CDR1 MNHEY, CDR2 SVGAGI. The CDR3 is made up of 14 amino acids. V lost 0 bases and J lost 8; bases outside the gene matches: 6. A few counts support this clone. Unstimulated Tregs (CD4+CD25+CD127-) and CD4+CD25- non-Tregs were sorted from PBMCs. This TCR came from a human donor who received a combined kidney and bone marrow transplant. This chain links TRBV6-5 with TRBJ1-2; 7 bases are a match to TRBD1. The input for sequencing was Tregs from blood, taken before the transplant. CDR3 in DNA: TGTGCCAGCAGTTACTCGAGGGGGCGAGGGGGCTACACCTTC. Encoded protein: CASSYSRGRGGYTF.